These 22 T cell receptor beta chains came from one sample sequenced in a study of blood T cell repertoires in COVID-19. Here immunoSEQ multiplex PCR was the method, and the copy in TCRdb shows in-frame clones only, minus some. The data hold under 95,000 clones, with approximately 87% observed a single time. The specimen was peripheral blood. The receptors were sampled from a human donor with acute or convalescent COVID-19. The donor label of this sample is uncertain.

This chain joins TRBV5-1 and TRBJ2-2; D is ambiguous. Trimming left V 5 bases short and J 6 bases short, with 14 bases between. Germline CDR1 is SGHRS and CDR2 is YFSETQ. The CDR3 loop spans 14 amino acids. DNA for the CDR3: TGCGCCAGCAGTCCGGGTGCCGCGGCCGGGGAGCTGTTTTTT. Translating gives CASSPGAAAGELFF.

The chain uses TRBV28 and TRBJ1-3; 9 bases agree with TRBD1. The length of the CDR3 is 13 residues. Germline V CDR1 and CDR2: MDHEN, SYDVKM. The junction had 2 bases not matched to a gene; V was cut back by 4 bases and J by 7 bases. The CDR3 DNA reads as TGTGCCAGCAGTTCTGACAGGGGGAACACCATATATTTT. The encoded protein is CASSSDRGNTIYF.

This sequence joins TRBV5-1 and TRBJ1-1; D uncertain. Trimming took 4 bases from V and 3 from J, leaving 10 bases between them. The CDR3 consists of 13 residues. The V gene's germline CDR1 is SGHRS and CDR2 YFSETQ. The CDR3 DNA reads TGCGCCAGCAGCCCGCCGGGGTACACTGAAGCTTTCTTT. Its protein product is CASSPPGYTEAFF.

The gene calls are TRBV5-8 and TRBJ1-1; D gene uncertain. CDR1 SGHTS and CDR2 YDEGEE come from the germline V gene. This CDR3 has 13 amino acids. The ends were cut back, 6 bases at V and 0 bases at J, with 9 bases in the middle. The CDR3: CASKVEMNTEAFF. For the CDR3, the DNA is TGTGCCAGCAAAGTTGAGATGAACACTGAAGCTTTCTTT.

The chain is built from TRBV10-3 and TRBJ1-4; 10 bases map to TRBD1. The CDR3 contains 18 residues. V trimming: 5 bases; J trimming: 4 bases; junction bases outside the gene matches: 13. Germline V CDR1 and CDR2: ENHRY, SYGVKD. In nucleotides, the CDR3 is TGTGCCATCAGTACCTCCTTGGGACAGGGGCCCGTTAATGAAAAACTGTTTTTT. Translated: CAISTSLGQGPVNEKLFF.

With respect to this clone: One end of the junction fails to match germline, which may point to a read error. This chain uses TRBV5-8 with TRBJ2-7; 9 bases agree with TRBD2. The CDR3 has 12 residues. Germline CDR1 SGHTS, CDR2 YDEGEE. The CDR3 spells CASSPISGGRGF. CDR3 sequence (DNA): TGTGCCAGCAGCCCTATTAGCGGGGGACGGGGCTTC.

This clone was counted between two and nine times. This chain uses TRBV4-1 with TRBJ1-4; perhaps TRBD1 as D (6 bases). Germline-derived CDR1 and CDR2 are MGHRA and YSYEKL. With 1 base removed from V and 5 bases from J, the gap between germline ends came to 14 bases. The CDR3 has 16 amino acids. The CDR3 here is CASSQAEGGANEKLFF. CDR3 in DNA: TGCGCCAGCAGCCAAGCAGAAGGGGGGGCGAATGAAAAACTGTTTTTT.

This chain joins TRBV10-3 and TRBJ2-3, with TRBD2 matching over 12 bases. Germline lookup yields CDR1 ENHRY and CDR2 SYGVKD. V shed 1 base and J 4 bases; nucleotides not matched to a gene: 6. The CDR3 spans 17 residues. As DNA, the CDR3 is TGTGCCATCAGTGAGTTGACTAGCGGGGGAAGGCCAGATACGCAGTATTTT. Amino acid sequence: CAISELTSGGRPDTQYF.

In its sample, this clone was seen once. The J gene is TRBJ2-3, the V gene TRBV7-8, with a possible D match to TRBD2 (6 bases). The CDR3 is 15 residues long. The V gene's germline CDR1 is SGHVS and CDR2 FQNEAQ. Trimming stripped 1 base from V and 0 bases from J, with 8 bases between. CDR3 amino acids: CASSLVADSTDTQYF. The CDR3 nucleotides are TGTGCCAGCAGCTTAGTAGCGGACAGCACAGATACGCAGTATTTT.

The chain uses TRBV19 and TRBJ1-2, with 8 bases matching TRBD1. This CDR3 region has 15 residues. Losses at the gene ends were 5 bases for V and 5 bases for J; bases not matched to a gene: 10. CDR1 LNHDA and CDR2 SQIVND come from the germline V gene (reference sequence). For the CDR3, the DNA is TGTGCCAGTAGTCCCTCCGTCAGGGGGCATTATGGCTACACCTTC. This gives the protein CASSPSVRGHYGYTF.

The chain recombines TRBV6-5 with TRBJ1-2; D is unclear. Germline loops: CDR1 MNHEY, CDR2 SVGAGI. The CDR3 runs to 12 residues. Trimming left V 7 bases short and J 8 bases short, with 14 bases between. The CDR3 DNA sequence: TGTGCCAGCACCGCCGCGCGTCGGGGCTACACCTTC. It translates to CASTAARRGYTF.

This clone turned up a few times. V is TRBV19 and J is TRBJ1-5; no clear D gene. V was trimmed by 5 bases and J by 7 bases, leaving 12 bases between them. CDR3 length: 13 amino acids. Germline V gene lookup returns CDR1 LNHDA and CDR2 SQIVND (reference sequence). The chain's CDR3 is CASSPGVGQPQHF. CDR3 sequence (DNA): TGTGCCAGTAGTCCCGGGGTTGGGCAGCCCCAGCATTTT.

The chain recombines TRBV11-2 with TRBJ2-7; no clear D. CDR3 length: 15 residues. V was shortened by 5 bases and J by 2 bases, with 16 bases between the two germline ends. Looked up from germline, CDR1 is SGHAT and CDR2 is FQNNGV. The CDR3 is CASSPAPRVPYEQYF. In DNA form, the CDR3 reads TGTGCCAGCAGCCCCGCACCCCGGGTTCCCTACGAGCAGTACTTC.

This clone has only one observation. The V gene is TRBV5-4, the J gene TRBJ1-2; 8 nucleotides agree with TRBD1. Germline V gives CDR1 SGHNT, CDR2 YYREEE (reference sequence). V was clipped by 4 bases and J by 4 bases; unmatched bases: 18. The CDR3 is made up of 18 amino acids. The CDR3 nucleotides are TGTGCCAGCAGCCTTGGGGGGACAGGTACCTCCGGGGTCTATGGCTACACCTTC. Translating it yields CASSLGGTGTSGVYGYTF. The entire variable domain, with the rest obtained from reference TRBV5-4 and TRBJ1-2, is as follows: ETGVTQSPTHLIKTRGQQVTLRCSSQSGHNTVSWYQQALGQGPQFIFQYYREEENGRGNFPPRFSGLQFPNYSSELNVNALELDDSALYLCASSLGGTGTSGVYGYTFGSGTRLTVV.

The chain recombines TRBV9 with TRBJ2-1; maybe TRBD2 (5 bases). This CDR3 region has 15 residues. Deletions cut 0 bases from V and 4 bases from J, with 11 bases between. Germline V CDR1 and CDR2: SGDLS, YYNGEE. CDR3 DNA sequence: TGTGCCAGCAGCGTAGGGACTCGAATATACAATGAGCAGTTCTTC. This gives the protein CASSVGTRIYNEQFF.

The gene calls are TRBV5-1 and TRBJ2-2, with 9 positions matching TRBD1. The CDR3 totals 15 residues. V was pared by 4 bases and J by 5 bases, with 6 bases of the junction left unmatched. Germline values: CDR1 SGHRS, CDR2 YFSETQ. CDR3 residues: CASSPGQGWTGELFF. The CDR3 region has the DNA TGCGCCAGCAGCCCCGGACAGGGGTGGACCGGGGAGCTGTTTTTT.

V gene TRBV6-6 combines with J gene TRBJ2-5; 10 bases align to TRBD1. This CDR3 region has 17 residues. Per the germline V gene, CDR1 is MNHNY and CDR2 is SVGAGI (reference sequence). The V segment lost 5 bases and the J segment 4 bases; nucleotides outside the gene matches: 13. CDR3 residues: CASSPFGPGQGTETQYF. CDR3 nucleotides: TGTGCCAGCAGTCCCTTTGGACCGGGACAGGGGACAGAGACCCAGTACTTC.

This chain joins TRBV5-4 and TRBJ2-3; D may be TRBD1 (6 bases). The V end lost 4 bases, the J end lost 1 base, and 10 bases lay between the germline ends. This CDR3 has 14 residues. Germline loops: CDR1 SGHNT, CDR2 YYREEE (reference sequence). CDR3 sequence: CASSQTGRTDTQYF. DNA of the CDR3: TGTGCCAGCAGCCAGACAGGTCGCACAGATACGCAGTATTTT. Together with reference TRBV5-4 and TRBJ2-3, the CDR3 gives the full variable domain: ETGVTQSPTHLIKTRGQQVTLRCSSQSGHNTVSWYQQALGQGPQFIFQYYREEENGRGNFPPRFSGLQFPNYSSELNVNALELDDSALYLCASSQTGRTDTQYFGPGTRLTVL.

This chain links TRBV6-5 with TRBJ1-4; 8 bases are shared with TRBD1. In germline, CDR1 is MNHEY, CDR2 SVGAGI. The CDR3 totals 15 residues. Trimming took 2 bases from V and 6 from J; bases not matched to a gene: 5. CDR3 loop: CASSYATGADEKLFF. CDR3 nucleotides: TGTGCCAGCAGTTACGCGACAGGGGCGGATGAAAAACTGTTTTTT.

The chain is built from TRBV5-1 and TRBJ2-7; TRBD1 might be the D (6 bases). The germline V gene has CDR1 SGHRS and CDR2 YFSETQ. V was trimmed by 4 bases and J by 6 bases, leaving 17 bases between them. CDR3 length equals 14 residues. This CDR3 reads CASSPRTDRVEQYF. The DNA for the CDR3 is TGCGCCAGCAGCCCCCGGACAGACCGCGTCGAGCAGTACTTC.

This rearrangement joins TRBV29-1 to TRBJ2-5, with 8 bases aligning to TRBD1. Germline lookup yields CDR1 SQVTM and CDR2 ANQGSEA. V was pared by 3 bases and J by 4 bases, with 10 bases of the junction left unmatched. The CDR3 is 15 residues long. CDR3 sequence: CSVEEGRGRSETQYF. The CDR3 region has the DNA TGCAGCGTTGAGGAGGGCAGGGGGCGTTCAGAGACCCAGTACTTC.

The chain uses TRBV7-8 and TRBJ2-7, with no clear D. The CDR3 is 15 amino acids. Between the trimmed V and J ends, which lost 3 bases and 5 bases, there was a span of 17 bases. Germline loops: CDR1 SGHVS, CDR2 FQNEAQ. CDR3 protein: CASSLAPWSGDEQYF. CDR3 coding DNA: TGTGCCAGCAGCTTGGCCCCCTGGTCAGGTGACGAGCAGTACTTC.